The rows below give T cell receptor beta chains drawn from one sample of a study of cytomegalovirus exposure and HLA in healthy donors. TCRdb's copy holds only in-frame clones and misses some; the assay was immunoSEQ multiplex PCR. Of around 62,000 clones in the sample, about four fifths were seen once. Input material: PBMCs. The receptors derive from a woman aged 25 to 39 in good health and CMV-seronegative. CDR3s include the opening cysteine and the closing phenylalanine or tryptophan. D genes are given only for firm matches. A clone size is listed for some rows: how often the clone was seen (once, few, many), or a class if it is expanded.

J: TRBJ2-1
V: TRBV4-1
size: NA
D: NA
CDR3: CASSPGGMGRGPYNEQFF
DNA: TGCGCCAGCAGCCCCGGGGGCATGGGGAGGGGCCCCTACAATGAGCAGTTCTTC

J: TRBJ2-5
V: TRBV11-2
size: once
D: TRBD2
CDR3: CASSSQSGGVETQYF
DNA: TGTGCCAGCAGCTCCCAGAGCGGGGGTGTAGAGACCCAGTACTTC

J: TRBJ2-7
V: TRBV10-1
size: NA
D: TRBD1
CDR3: CASSPQTGTVIYEQYF
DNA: TGCGCCAGCAGTCCCCAAACCGGGACAGTCATCTACGAGCAGTACTTC

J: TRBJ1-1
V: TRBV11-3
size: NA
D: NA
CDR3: CASSLRGARNTEAFF
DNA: TGTGCCAGCAGCTTGCGGGGGGCTAGGAACACTGAAGCTTTCTTT

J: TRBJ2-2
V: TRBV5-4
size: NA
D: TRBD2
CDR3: CASSLGTSGGASGELFF
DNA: TGTGCCAGCAGCTTGGGGACTAGCGGGGGGGCGTCTGGGGAGCTGTTTTTT

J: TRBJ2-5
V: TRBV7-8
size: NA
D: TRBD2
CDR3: CASSFASGGYQETQYF
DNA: TGTGCCAGCAGCTTTGCTAGCGGGGGGTACCAAGAGACCCAGTACTTC

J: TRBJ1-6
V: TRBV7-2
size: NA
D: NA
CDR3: CASSLTHSPNSPLHF
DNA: TGTGCCAGCAGCTTAACTCACAGTCCTAATTCACCCCTCCACTTT

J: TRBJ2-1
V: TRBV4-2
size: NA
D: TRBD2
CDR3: CASSQDGERGGEQFF
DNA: TGTGCCAGCAGCCAAGATGGAGAGCGGGGGGGCGAGCAGTTCTTC

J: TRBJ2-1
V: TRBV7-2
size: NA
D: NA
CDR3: CASSFRLDIGNEQFF
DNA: TGTGCCAGCAGCTTTCGACTAGATATTGGGAATGAGCAGTTCTTC

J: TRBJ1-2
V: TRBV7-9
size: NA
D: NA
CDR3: CASSFAGVPYGYTF
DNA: TGTGCCAGCAGCTTTGCGGGGGTTCCCTATGGCTACACCTTC

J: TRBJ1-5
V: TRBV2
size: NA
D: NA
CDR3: CASSEWADSNQPQHF
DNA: TGTGCCAGCAGCGAGTGGGCAGATAGCAATCAGCCCCAGCATTTT